Presented here are 10 T cell receptor beta chains from one specimen sequenced in a study of radiation and T cells in renal cell carcinoma. Time point noted: blood 4 weeks post-SBRT, at nephrectomy. Stated treatment: 15 Gy SBRT to primary tumor, nephrectomy 4 weeks later. Measured with immunoSEQ multiplex PCR; TCRdb has only the in-frame clones, and not every one. The data contain over 90,000 clones, roughly 84% of them seen just once; the ten biggest clones take up 6.5% to 8%. The material was blood, obtained from a patient whose treatment included radiotherapy and nephrectomy. Every receptor here comes from a man between 60 and 75 years old with renal cell carcinoma.

The chain joins TRBV11-2 to TRBJ1-4, with a possible D match to TRBD1 (5 bases). Germline V gene data show CDR1 as SGHAT and CDR2 as FQNNGV. V was cut by 5 bases and J by 3 bases, with 13 bases left in between. The CDR3 has 15 amino acids. In DNA, the CDR3 is TGTGCCAGCAGCCTCAGGACACGATCTAATGAAAAACTGTTTTTT. Protein product: CASSLRTRSNEKLFF.

The count of this clone is one. V usage is TRBV11-3 and J usage is TRBJ2-1; D gene unclear. CDR3 length: 13 amino acids. V was trimmed by 0 bases and J by 4 bases, leaving 4 bases between them. CDR1 and CDR2 (germline): SGHNT, YENEEA. The CDR3 DNA follows: TGTGCCAGCAGCTTAGAGGGGTACAATGAGCAGTTCTTC. This gives the protein CASSLEGYNEQFF.

This clone was detected a few times. The J gene is TRBJ2-5, the V gene TRBV27; a possible D gene is TRBD2 (5 bases). This CDR3 contains 15 residues. The V end was cut by 3 bases, the J end by 1 base, with 12 bases between. Germline V gene lookup returns CDR1 MNHEY and CDR2 SMNVEV (reference sequence). Here the CDR3 DNA reads TGTGCCAGCAGTTTGTACGGGGTAGGCCAAGAGACCCAGTACTTC. The encoded protein is CASSLYGVGQETQYF.

The chain uses TRBV7-8 and TRBJ2-2; D is ambiguous. The germline V gene encodes CDR1 SGHVS and CDR2 FQNEAQ. Trimming took 5 bases from V and 0 from J, leaving 10 bases between them. There are 15 residues in the CDR3. CDR3 sequence: CASSVYISNTGELFF. CDR3 in DNA: TGTGCCAGCAGCGTTTATATTTCGAACACCGGGGAGCTGTTTTTT.

This chain links TRBV6-1 with TRBJ2-5, with D perhaps TRBD2 (6 bases). CDR3 size: 14 residues. Germline CDR1 MNHNS, CDR2 SASEGT. V lost 6 bases, J lost 2 bases, and 13 bases lay in between. In nucleotides, the CDR3 is TGTGCCAGCAGAAGACTAGGTATGCAAGAGACCCAGTACTTC. This encodes CASRRLGMQETQYF.

V and J are TRBV29-1 and TRBJ2-1; perhaps TRBD1 as D (5 bases). The V gene's germline CDR1 is SQVTM and CDR2 ANQGSEA. The V gene lost 5 bases and the J gene lost 2 bases, with 13 bases spanning the gap. CDR3 length equals 14 residues. The chain's CDR3 is CSVTQASPYNEQFF. The CDR3 region has the DNA TGCAGCGTTACACAGGCTTCACCCTACAATGAGCAGTTCTTC.

The gene calls are TRBV29-1 and TRBJ2-5; a weak D match, TRBD2 (6 bases). The DNA matches TRBJ2-7 better at its end, which makes the J call doubtful. The CDR3 sequence is 16 residues long. Germline V gives CDR1 SQVTM, CDR2 ANQGSEA. The CDR3 coding sequence is TGCAGCGTTGAATCTCGGGTCGGGGGAAGCTCCTACGAGCAGTACTTC. Its protein is CSVESRVGGSSYEQYF.

The rearrangement joins TRBV7-8 to TRBJ2-7; 7 bases line up with TRBD2. CDR1 is SGHVS, CDR2 FQNEAQ, per germline. The length of the CDR3 is 16 residues. The V segment lost 1 base and the J segment 2 bases; nucleotides outside the gene matches: 8. The CDR3 reads CASSLVASGATYEQYF. In DNA, the CDR3 is TGTGCCAGCAGCTTAGTCGCTAGCGGAGCTACCTACGAGCAGTACTTC. The complete variable domain, with remaining parts taken from reference TRBV7-8 and TRBJ2-7, reads GAGVSQSPRYKVAKRGQDVALRCDPISGHVSLFWYQQALGQGPEFLTYFQNEAQLDKSGLPSDRFFAERPEGSVSTLKIQRTQQEDSAVYLCASSLVASGATYEQYFGPGTRLTVT.

This clone was found once. V is TRBV6-1 and J is TRBJ1-6, with TRBD1 matching 7 bases. Germline trimming cut 2 bases from V and 10 bases from J; bases unmatched to any gene: 8. Germline V gene data show CDR1 as MNHNS and CDR2 as SASEGT. The CDR3 is made up of 15 amino acids. CDR3 amino acids: CASSEMTGIASPLHF. For the CDR3, the DNA is TGTGCCAGCAGTGAAATGACAGGGATAGCCTCACCCCTCCACTTT.

The chain recombines TRBV2 with TRBJ2-2; 7 bases map to TRBD1. The germline CDR1 and CDR2 sequences are SNHLY and FYNNEI. The CDR3 sequence is 14 residues long. V dropped 8 bases and J dropped 0; count of bases not matched to a gene: 3. Here the CDR3 reads CASADRANTGELFF. The CDR3 DNA reads as TGTGCCAGCGCTGACAGGGCGAACACCGGGGAGCTGTTTTTT.